The T cell receptor (beta chain) under discussion was sequenced for a study of control samples from healthy donors and cancer patients. The table came from immunoSEQ multiplex PCR; TCRdb's copy has only in-frame clones and leaves some out. The sample lists about 190,000 clones; roughly nine tenths were seen once. The germline V gene encodes CDR1 SGHTA and CDR2 FQGNSA. The CDR3 length is 14 residues. V shed 2 bases, J shed 7 bases, and the junction held 7 bases outside the gene matches. This clone was picked up one time. The rearrangement uses TRBV7-2 and TRBJ1-1; 7 positions match TRBD1. Sequencing was done on a sample of blood. This TCR derives from a man aged 25 to 40 in good health. The CDR3 protein is CASSLRRQGGEAFF. The DNA for the CDR3 is TGTGCCAGCAGCTTACGCCGACAGGGAGGTGAAGCTTTCTTT. The full variable domain, rest sourced from reference TRBV7-2 and TRBJ1-1, is GAGVSQSPSNKVTEKGKDVELRCDPISGHTALYWYRQSLGQGLEFLIYFQGNSAPDKSGLPSDRFSAERTGGSVSTLTIQRTQQEDSAVYLCASSLRRQGGEAFFGQGTRLTVV.